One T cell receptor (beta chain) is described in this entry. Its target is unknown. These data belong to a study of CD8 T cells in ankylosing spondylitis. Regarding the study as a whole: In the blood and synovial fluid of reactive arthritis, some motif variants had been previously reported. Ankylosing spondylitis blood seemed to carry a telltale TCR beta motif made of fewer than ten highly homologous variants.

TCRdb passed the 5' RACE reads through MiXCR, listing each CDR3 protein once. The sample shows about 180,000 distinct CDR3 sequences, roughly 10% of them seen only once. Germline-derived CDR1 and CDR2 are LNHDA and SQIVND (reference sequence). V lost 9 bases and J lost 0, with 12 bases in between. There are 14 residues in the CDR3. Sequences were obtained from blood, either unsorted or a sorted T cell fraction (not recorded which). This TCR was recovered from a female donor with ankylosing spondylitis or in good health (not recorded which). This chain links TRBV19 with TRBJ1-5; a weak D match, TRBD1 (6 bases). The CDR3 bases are TGTGCCAGCCAGGACAGCTTTAGCAATCAGCCCCAGCATTTT. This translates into CASQDSFSNQPQHF. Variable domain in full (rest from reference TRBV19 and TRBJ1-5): DGGITQSPKYLFRKEGQNVTLSCEQNLNHDAMYWYRQDPGQGLRLIYYSQIVNDFQKGDIAEGYSVSREKKESFPLTVTSAQKNPTAFYLCASQDSFSNQPQHFGDGTRLSIL.